Presented here are 32 T cell receptor beta chains from one specimen sequenced in a study of post-analysis software for immune sequencing data (dated by TCRdb to 2014 to 2015). What the authors observed across the whole study: Significantly higher frequencies in patients than in controls were found for about five TRBV segments, including TRBV5-6, TRBV5-1 and TRBV20-1.

Libraries were made using PCR. The instrument was an Illumina HiSeq 2500. To reduce PCR and sequencing biases, unique molecular identifiers were incorporated into the TCR beta cDNA libraries. The public reads were run again by TCRdb, first through fastp at Q25 and then through MiXCR, and only productive beta chains were kept. Identical CDR3 proteins give one entry, which carries the most common genes and DNA. The sample table shows approximately 730,000 distinct CDR3 sequences, and 40% to 55% are seen once. The ten largest clones add up to just under 5% of the sample. What these receptors recognize is not known. The material sequenced was blood. Source of these receptors: a girl under 18 with multiple sclerosis.

The count of this clonotype is one. The chain couples TRBV6-1 to TRBJ2-1; 9 nucleotides match TRBD2. CDR3 length: 19 residues. Germline CDR1 and CDR2: MNHNS and SASEGT. Trimming took 2 bases from V and 5 from J; bases not matched to a gene: 16. The CDR3 sequence: CASSELASGDLPVNNEQFF. Here the CDR3 DNA reads TGTGCCAGCAGTGAATTGGCTAGCGGGGACCTTCCTGTGAACAATGAGCAGTTCTTC.

V is TRBV20-1 and J is TRBJ2-5; possible D gene TRBD2, 5 bases. CDR1 is DFQATT, CDR2 SNEGSKA, per germline (reference sequence). Deletions cut 6 bases from V and 5 bases from J, with 13 bases between. The CDR3 totals 12 residues. CDR3 coding DNA: TGCAGTGCCCCGAAGGCGGGCGAGACCCAGTACTTC. The encoded protein is CSAPKAGETQYF.

This clonotype has just one count. A much larger clone is a single base away; this may be a read error. The chain links TRBV27 to TRBJ2-7; D unclear. V lost 6 bases and J 1 base, leaving 4 bases between the germline ends. Germline V gene lookup returns CDR1 MNHEY and CDR2 SMNVEV (reference sequence). This CDR3 has 11 amino acids. The CDR3 DNA reads as TGTGCCAGCAGGAGATCCTACGAGCAGTACTTC. Its protein product is CASRRSYEQYF.

This clonotype was detected only a few times. This chain connects TRBV6-1 to TRBJ2-1, with D uncertain. The germline V and J ends were trimmed by 3 bases and 1 base, with 13 bases remaining between them. Germline V gives CDR1 MNHNS, CDR2 SASEGT. CDR3 length: 16 residues. CDR3 nucleotides: TGTGCCAGCAGTGAGCTGGGCGGCCCATCCTACAATGAGCAGTTCTTC. It yields the protein CASSELGGPSYNEQFF.

This clonotype was detected only a few times. DNA of the CDR3: TGTGCCAGCAGTTTGGGCCAATTAGCTAGCGGGAGGGCCGGCGCCTACGAGCAGTACTTC. This sequence encodes CASSLGQLASGRAGAYEQYF. The chain has TRBV28 and TRBJ2-5; 12 bases are shared with TRBD2. The J call may not be correct, given that the DNA end is closer to TRBJ2-7. Germline V gene lookup returns CDR1 MDHEN and CDR2 SYDVKM. The CDR3 totals 20 residues.

The gene calls are TRBV28 and TRBJ1-2, with 10 bases that match TRBD1. The CDR3 spans 15 residues. Germline V lookup: CDR1 MDHEN, CDR2 SYDVKM. After removal of 6 bases from V and 4 bases from J, the junction contained 8 bases not matched to a gene. The CDR3 region has the DNA TGTGCCAGCAGGTCGACAGGGGGCGCCGGCTATGGCTACACCTTC. This encodes CASRSTGGAGYGYTF.

The sample holds a few counts of this clonotype. This chain joins TRBV20-1 and TRBJ2-4, with D unclear. The DNA end lines up better with TRBJ2-7; the J call may be wrong. CDR3 size: 11 residues. Germline lookup yields CDR1 DFQATT and CDR2 SNEGSKA (reference sequence). CDR3 amino acids: CSARDNPEQYF. CDR3 bases: TGCAGTGCTAGAGATAACCCCGAGCAGTACTTC.

The rearrangement links TRBV11-3 to TRBJ2-3; D may correspond to TRBD1 or TRBD2 (5 bases each). The germline V and J ends were trimmed by 5 bases and 0 bases, with 15 bases remaining between them. This CDR3 comprises 16 residues. Germline V gene lookup returns CDR1 SGHNT and CDR2 YENEEA. CDR3 DNA sequence: TGTGCCAGCAGCCCCCGGTACGGGGCTAGCACAGATACGCAGTATTTT. Protein sequence: CASSPRYGASTDTQYF.

This CDR3 reads CSVLTGGPYEQYF. CDR3 nucleotide sequence: TGCAGCGTTCTAACGGGGGGACCCTACGAGCAGTACTTC. V usage is TRBV29-1 and J usage is TRBJ2-7; TRBD2 matches 7 bases. J lost 2 bases, V lost 5 bases, and 6 bases had no gene match. The CDR3 covers 13 residues. Looked up from germline, CDR1 is SQVTM and CDR2 is ANQGSEA.

This clonotype has a handful of counts. The V gene is TRBV5-1, the J gene TRBJ2-7; D is undetermined. The germline gives CDR1 SGHRS, CDR2 YFSETQ. This CDR3 is built from 12 residues. Trimming cost V 0 bases and J 9 bases, with 10 bases left between them. The CDR3 protein is CASSLEGRAQYF. The CDR3, as DNA: TGCGCCAGCAGCTTGGAGGGTCGTGCGCAGTACTTC.

The sample holds many counts of this clonotype. This sequence joins TRBV9 and TRBJ2-7; 9 bases are shared with TRBD1. Trimming at V came to 4 bases and at J to 2 bases, leaving 7 bases not matched to a gene. The CDR3 runs to 15 residues. Germline V gives CDR1 SGDLS, CDR2 YYNGEE. CDR3 sequence (DNA): TGTGCCAGCAGCCCCTCCGGGACAGGGACCTACGAGCAGTACTTC. Protein product: CASSPSGTGTYEQYF.

This clonotype showed up just a few times. As DNA, the CDR3 is TGTGCCAGCAGTGGGGTGGGGCGCCGGGGGCCCTACGAGCAGTACTTC. Amino acids: CASSGVGRRGPYEQYF. The chain has TRBV6-1 and TRBJ2-7; either TRBD1 or TRBD2 may fit D (6 bases each). The CDR3 is 16 amino acids. V lost 4 bases and J 2 bases, leaving 18 bases between the germline ends. Per germline, CDR1 MNHNS and CDR2 SASEGT.

V is TRBV28 and J is TRBJ2-7; unclear D gene. The CDR3 is 14 amino acids. Trimming took 8 bases from V and 2 from J, leaving 16 bases between them. CDR1 is MDHEN and CDR2 is SYDVKM in the germline V gene. The CDR3 is CASALHLPPYEQYF. In DNA, the CDR3 is TGTGCCAGCGCTTTACACCTCCCCCCCTACGAGCAGTACTTC.

This clonotype was seen a handful of times. The DNA for the CDR3 is TGCAGTGCCATGACAGATCTTCCCATTCTTCTCTATGGCTACACCTTC. Translation gives CSAMTDLPILLYGYTF. V and J are TRBV20-1 and TRBJ1-2; perhaps TRBD1 as D (5 bases). Germline lookup yields CDR1 DFQATT and CDR2 SNEGSKA (reference sequence). CDR3 length: 16 amino acids. The V end was cut by 6 bases, the J end by 4 bases, with 24 bases between.

The chain couples TRBV4-2 to TRBJ2-7; D may be TRBD1 (6 bases). The V and J ends lost 2 bases and 3 bases respectively, with 11 bases between them. The CDR3 covers 14 residues. Germline V gives CDR1 LGHNA, CDR2 YNFKEQ. For the CDR3, the DNA is TGTGCCAGCAGCCAAACCGGGACACTCTACGAGCAGTACTTC. This encodes CASSQTGTLYEQYF.

This clonotype came up a few times. The J gene is TRBJ2-3, the V gene TRBV7-2, with a tentative D call TRBD2 (6 bases). Per the germline V gene, CDR1 is SGHTA and CDR2 is FQGNSA. The V gene lost 0 bases and the J gene lost 14 bases, with 15 bases spanning the gap. The CDR3 sequence is 13 residues long. The CDR3 loop reads CASSLAKTGALYF. The CDR3 nucleotides read TGTGCCAGCAGCTTAGCGAAAACGGGAGCCCTGTATTTT.

This clonotype was found a few times. The chain uses TRBV9 and TRBJ2-1; 13 bases line up with TRBD2. This CDR3 has 13 residues. V trimming: 3 bases; J trimming: 14 bases; junction bases outside the gene matches: 5. The V gene's germline CDR1 is SGDLS and CDR2 YYNGEE. CDR3 nucleotide sequence: TGTGCCAGCAGCGGAGGACTAGCGGGAGTTGAGTTCTTC. Protein product: CASSGGLAGVEFF.

This clonotype was detected only a few times. The chain uses TRBV12-3 or TRBV12-4 and TRBJ2-4, with 9 bases that match TRBD1. The CDR3 extends over 15 amino acids. Unmatched junction bases numbered 9, after V lost 5 bases and J lost 7 bases. CDR3 sequence reads: CASSLGTGTYNIQYF. In DNA form, the CDR3 reads TGTGCCAGCAGTCTGGGGACAGGGACTTATAACATTCAGTACTTC.

This clonotype was counted only a few times. The chain recombines TRBV12-5 with TRBJ2-5, with a tentative D call TRBD1 (6 bases). CDR1 LGHNT and CDR2 FRNRAP come from the germline V gene. There are 16 residues in the CDR3. The V and J ends lost 5 bases and 2 bases respectively, with 18 bases between them. DNA of the CDR3: TGTGCTAGTGGTCTGGGGGCTTTGCAGGGTCAAGAGACCCAGTACTTC. This translates into CASGLGALQGQETQYF.

This clonotype was detected only a few times. The chain has TRBV5-6 and TRBJ1-1, with D hard to call. The germline V gene has CDR1 SGHDT and CDR2 YYEEEE. Trimming took off 2 bases at V and 1 base at J, with 9 bases between the two ends. The CDR3 is 14 amino acids. CDR3 sequence: CASSLVQRNTEAFF. Written as DNA, the CDR3 is TGTGCCAGCAGCTTAGTGCAGAGGAACACTGAAGCTTTCTTT. The variable domain in full, completed from reference TRBV5-6 and TRBJ1-1, reads DAGVTQSPTHLIKTRGQQVTLRCSPKSGHDTVSWYQQALGQGPQFIFQYYEEEERQRGNFPDRFSGHQFPNYSSELNVNALLLGDSALYLCASSLVQRNTEAFFGQGTRLTVV.

The chain links TRBV4-3 to TRBJ1-2; maybe TRBD1 (5 bases). The CDR3 has 14 residues. Between the trimmed V and J ends, which lost 4 bases and 0 bases, there was a span of 9 bases. Germline assignment: CDR1 LGHNA and CDR2 YSLEER. Here the CDR3 DNA reads TGCGCCAGCAGCCGGGACGGCGCTAACTATGGCTACACCTTC. Residues: CASSRDGANYGYTF.

The V gene is TRBV20-1, the J gene TRBJ2-5; D gene unclear. The DNA end is a closer match to TRBJ2-1, so the J assignment may be wrong. CDR1 and CDR2 (germline): DFQATT, SNEGSKA (reference sequence). This CDR3 region has 12 residues. For the CDR3, the DNA is TGCAGTGCTAGTCCCCTTCAAGAGACCCAGTTCTTC. Protein sequence: CSASPLQETQFF.

The chain has TRBV20-1 and TRBJ1-1; D not resolved. CDR3 length equals 11 residues. V lost 0 bases and J lost 11, with 10 bases in between. Germline V gene sequence: CDR1 DFQATT, CDR2 SNEGSKA (reference sequence). The DNA of the CDR3 is TGCAGTGCTAGAGATGGGCAGAGTGCTTTCTTT. Residues: CSARDGQSAFF.

The rearrangement joins TRBV11-3 to TRBJ2-1, with a weak D call TRBD2 (7 bases). Germline V CDR1 and CDR2: SGHNT, YENEEA. Between the trimmed V and J ends, which lost 1 base and 2 bases, there was a span of 21 bases. The CDR3 runs to 19 residues. CDR3 loop: CASSLGGGLPIFPYNEQFF. The CDR3 DNA reads TGTGCCAGCAGCTTAGGAGGGGGACTACCTATCTTCCCCTACAATGAGCAGTTCTTC.

This clonotype was picked up a small number of times. The chain couples TRBV20-1 to TRBJ2-1, with 8 bases identical to TRBD2. V trimming: 6 bases; J trimming: 2 bases; junction bases outside the gene matches: 9. The germline V gene has CDR1 DFQATT and CDR2 SNEGSKA (reference sequence). This CDR3 contains 15 residues. CDR3 sequence: CSARIAGLTYNEQFF. CDR3 DNA sequence: TGCAGTGCCAGAATAGCGGGGCTTACCTACAATGAGCAGTTCTTC.

This clonotype has a single count. The chain carries TRBV20-1 and TRBJ1-2; D not certain. V was clipped by 0 bases and J by 6 bases, with 14 bases between them. The CDR3 extends over 14 amino acids. Germline V gene data show CDR1 as DFQATT and CDR2 as SNEGSKA (reference sequence). The CDR3 DNA reads as TGCAGTGCTAGAGACCGGCCAGACGTGGATGGCTACACCTTC. Amino acids: CSARDRPDVDGYTF.

Concerning this clonotype: One end of the junction is discordant with germline, which a read error may explain. The chain has TRBV7-9 and TRBJ2-7, with unresolved D. CDR3 length: 15 amino acids. The germline V gene encodes CDR1 SEHNR and CDR2 FQNEAQ (reference sequence). CDR3 bases: TGTGTCAGCAGCCGCGATCTACTGGGCGCTTACGAGCAGTACTTC. Residues: CVSSRDLLGAYEQYF.

This clonotype has more than one count but fewer than ten. This sequence joins TRBV6-6 and TRBJ2-7; no firm D call. The CDR3 consists of 13 residues. With 5 bases removed from V and 0 bases from J, the gap between germline ends came to 8 bases. Looked up from germline, CDR1 is MNHNY and CDR2 is SVGAGI (reference sequence). The CDR3 is CASSIWASYEQYF. The DNA of the CDR3 is TGTGCCAGCAGTATCTGGGCCTCCTACGAGCAGTACTTC.

This clonotype came up a few times. The chain carries TRBV6-5 and TRBJ2-7, with 13 positions matching TRBD2. CDR1 is MNHEY and CDR2 is SVGAGI in the germline V gene. The CDR3 sequence is 16 residues long. The junction had 10 bases not matched to a gene; V was cut back by 0 bases and J by 11 bases. In DNA, the CDR3 is TGTGCCAGCAGTTACTCCCTCGGGACTAGCGGGATCCTAGAGTACTTC. This encodes CASSYSLGTSGILEYF.

The chain carries TRBV6-1 and TRBJ2-1; D is undetermined. This CDR3 has 11 amino acids. Trimming stripped 0 bases from V and 6 bases from J, with 0 bases between. Germline V gene data show CDR1 as MNHNS and CDR2 as SASEGT. The CDR3 DNA sequence: TGTGCCAGCAGTGAAGCCAATGAGCAGTTCTTC. This encodes CASSEANEQFF.

CDR3 in amino acids: CASSPSGRPHNEQFF. DNA for the CDR3: TGTGCCAGCAGCCCCAGCGGGAGGCCGCACAATGAGCAGTTCTTC. The chain couples TRBV11-3 to TRBJ2-1, with 9 bases that match TRBD2. Trimming cost V 5 bases and J 5 bases; bases outside gene matches: 7. Germline V gene data show CDR1 as SGHNT and CDR2 as YENEEA. CDR3 length: 15 residues.

V and J are TRBV5-1 and TRBJ2-3, with TRBD2 matching 10 bases. The length of the CDR3 is 13 residues. The V gene end was trimmed by 6 bases and the J gene end by 5 bases; junction bases not matched to a gene: 3. Germline V gene lookup returns CDR1 SGHRS and CDR2 YFSETQ. In DNA form, the CDR3 reads TGCGCCAGCAACTTAGCGGGAGGAGATACGCAGTATTTT. Its translation: CASNLAGGDTQYF.